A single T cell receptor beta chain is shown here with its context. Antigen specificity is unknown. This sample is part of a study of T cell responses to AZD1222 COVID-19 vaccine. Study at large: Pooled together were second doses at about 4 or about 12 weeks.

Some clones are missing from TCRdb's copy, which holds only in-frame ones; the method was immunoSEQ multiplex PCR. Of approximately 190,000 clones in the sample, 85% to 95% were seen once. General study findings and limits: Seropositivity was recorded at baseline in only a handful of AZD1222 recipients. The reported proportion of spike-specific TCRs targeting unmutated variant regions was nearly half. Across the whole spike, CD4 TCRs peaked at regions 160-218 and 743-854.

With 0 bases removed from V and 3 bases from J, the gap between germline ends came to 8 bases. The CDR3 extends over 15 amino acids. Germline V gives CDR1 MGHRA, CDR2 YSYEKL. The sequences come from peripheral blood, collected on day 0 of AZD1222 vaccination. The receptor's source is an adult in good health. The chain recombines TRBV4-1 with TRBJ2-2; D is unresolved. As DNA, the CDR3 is TGCGCCAGCAGCCAAGACGCGGTTTACACCGGGGAGCTGTTTTTT. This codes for CASSQDAVYTGELFF.